The T cell receptor beta chain under discussion was sequenced for a study of cytomegalovirus exposure and HLA in healthy donors. The data were produced by immunoSEQ multiplex PCR, yet TCRdb's version contains in-frame clones alone and is incomplete. The sample lists 100,000 or so clones, about 88% occurring once. Trimming shortened V by 3 bases and J by 1 base, and 13 bases separated the two germline ends. The CDR3 is 16 residues long. Per the germline V gene, CDR1 is MGHRA and CDR2 is YSYEKL. The study's findings and limits: Investigators reported some 150 TCR beta chains as tied to cytomegalovirus. Subsequent analysis showed first-cohort TCR clusters tending to co-occur in about 110 validation repertoires.

A remark on this clone: Its antigen is not identified.

The clonotype originates from a man aged 18 to 29 in good health and CMV-seropositive. The J gene is TRBJ1-3, the V gene TRBV4-1, with D perhaps matching TRBD1 (5 bases). The sequenced sample was PBMCs. CDR3 residues: CASSHQGSTSGNTIYF. The CDR3 nucleotides are TGCGCCAGCAGCCATCAGGGTAGCACTTCTGGAAACACCATATATTTT.